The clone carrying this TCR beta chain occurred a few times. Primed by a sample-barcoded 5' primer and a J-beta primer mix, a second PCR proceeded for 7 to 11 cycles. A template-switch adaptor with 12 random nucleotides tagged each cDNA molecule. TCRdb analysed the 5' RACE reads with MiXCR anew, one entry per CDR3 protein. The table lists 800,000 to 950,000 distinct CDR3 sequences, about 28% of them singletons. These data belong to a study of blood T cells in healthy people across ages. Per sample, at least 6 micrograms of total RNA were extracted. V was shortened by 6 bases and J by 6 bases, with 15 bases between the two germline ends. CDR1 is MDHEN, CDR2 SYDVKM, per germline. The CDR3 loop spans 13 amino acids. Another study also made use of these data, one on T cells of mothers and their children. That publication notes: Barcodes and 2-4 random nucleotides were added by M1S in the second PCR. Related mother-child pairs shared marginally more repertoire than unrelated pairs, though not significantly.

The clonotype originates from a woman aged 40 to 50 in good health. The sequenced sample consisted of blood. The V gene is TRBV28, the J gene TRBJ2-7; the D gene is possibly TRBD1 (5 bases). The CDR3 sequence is CASRWQGRSEQYF. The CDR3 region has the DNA TGTGCCAGCAGGTGGCAGGGCCGTAGCGAGCAGTACTTC.